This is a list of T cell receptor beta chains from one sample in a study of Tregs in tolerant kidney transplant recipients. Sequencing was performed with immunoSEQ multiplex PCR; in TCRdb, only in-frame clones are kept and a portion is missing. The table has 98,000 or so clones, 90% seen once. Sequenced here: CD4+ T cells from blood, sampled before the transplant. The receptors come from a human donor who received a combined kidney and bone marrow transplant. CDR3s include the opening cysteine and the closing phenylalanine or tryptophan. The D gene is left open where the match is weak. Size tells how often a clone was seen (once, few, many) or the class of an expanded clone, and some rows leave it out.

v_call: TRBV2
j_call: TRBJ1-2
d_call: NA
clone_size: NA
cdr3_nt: TGTGCCAGCAGTGTCGGGGGAGCGTATGGCTACACCTTC
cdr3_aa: CASSVGGAYGYTF

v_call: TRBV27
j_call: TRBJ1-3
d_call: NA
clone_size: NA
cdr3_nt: TGTGCCAGCCGCGAGGCGGGGGGAAACACCATATATTTT
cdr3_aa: CASREAGGNTIYF

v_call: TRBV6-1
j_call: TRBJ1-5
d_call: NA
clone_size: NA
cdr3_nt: TGTGCCAGCATGGCAACCTCAAATCAGCCCCAGCATTTT
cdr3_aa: CASMATSNQPQHF

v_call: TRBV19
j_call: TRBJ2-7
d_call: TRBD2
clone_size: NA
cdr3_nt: TGTGCCAGTAGTAGACTAGCGGGGGGCCCTGAGCAGTACTTC
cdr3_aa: CASSRLAGGPEQYF

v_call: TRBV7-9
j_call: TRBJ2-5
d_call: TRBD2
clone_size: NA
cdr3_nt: TGTGCCAGCAGCCCCGGACTAGCGGGCCCTGGCCAAGAGACCCAGTACTTC
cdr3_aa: CASSPGLAGPGQETQYF

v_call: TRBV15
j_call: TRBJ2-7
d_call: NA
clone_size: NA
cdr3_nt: TGTGCCACCAGCACCCGACAGGTGAGGCCCTACGAGCAGTACTTC
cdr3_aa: CATSTRQVRPYEQYF

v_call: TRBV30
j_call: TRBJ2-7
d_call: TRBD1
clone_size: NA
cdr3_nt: TGTGCCTGGAGTCTCAGGGGGTCTAGATCCTACGAGCAGTACTTC
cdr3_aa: CAWSLRGSRSYEQYF

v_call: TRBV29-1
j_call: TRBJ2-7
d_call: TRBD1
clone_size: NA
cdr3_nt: TGCAGCGTTGAGGGACAGGGGCCACATAACTCCTACGAGCAGTACTTC
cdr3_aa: CSVEGQGPHNSYEQYF

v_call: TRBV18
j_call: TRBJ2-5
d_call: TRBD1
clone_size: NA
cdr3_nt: TGTGCCAGCTCACCGGACAGGGTCTCGACGGAGACCCAGTACTTC
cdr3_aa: CASSPDRVSTETQYF

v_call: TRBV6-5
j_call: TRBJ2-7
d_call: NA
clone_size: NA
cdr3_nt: TGTGCCAGCAGCGAGGGGGACGAGCAGTACTTC
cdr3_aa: CASSEGDEQYF

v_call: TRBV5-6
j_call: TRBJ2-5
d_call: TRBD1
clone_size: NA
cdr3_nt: TGTGCCAGCAGCGGGACAGGGGGCGGTCAAGAGACCCAGTACTTC
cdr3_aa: CASSGTGGGQETQYF

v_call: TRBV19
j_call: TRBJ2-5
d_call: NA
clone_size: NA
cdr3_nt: TGTGCCAGTAGTCCCCGTCTCCTACACCAAGAGACCCAGTACTTC
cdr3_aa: CASSPRLLHQETQYF

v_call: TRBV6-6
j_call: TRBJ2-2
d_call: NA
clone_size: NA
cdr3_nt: TGTGCCAGCAGTTACTCGAGGAACACCGGGGAGCTGTTTTTT
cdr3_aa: CASSYSRNTGELFF

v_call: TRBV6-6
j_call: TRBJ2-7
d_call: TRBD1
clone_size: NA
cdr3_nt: TGTGCCAGCAGGGGGAGACAGGGGAGCTCCTACGAGCAGTACTTC
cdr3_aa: CASRGRQGSSYEQYF

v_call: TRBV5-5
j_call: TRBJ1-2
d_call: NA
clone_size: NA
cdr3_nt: TGTGCCAGCAGCTTGTTAGGGGCCAACCCTTCCGGCTACACCTTC
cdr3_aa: CASSLLGANPSGYTF

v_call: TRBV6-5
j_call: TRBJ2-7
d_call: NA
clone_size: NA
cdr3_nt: TGTGCCAGCTCGGGGGGCGGGAACTACTACGAGCAGTACTTC
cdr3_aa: CASSGGGNYYEQYF

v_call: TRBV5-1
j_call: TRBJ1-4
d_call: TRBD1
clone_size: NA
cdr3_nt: TGCGCCAGCAGCTTGGAGGGGGCGCACACTAATGAAAAACTGTTTTTT
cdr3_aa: CASSLEGAHTNEKLFF

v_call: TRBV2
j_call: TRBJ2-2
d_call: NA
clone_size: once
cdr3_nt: TGTGCCAGCAGTGACGGGCAGGGGTCCCACACCGGGGAGCTGTTTTTT
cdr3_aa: CASSDGQGSHTGELFF

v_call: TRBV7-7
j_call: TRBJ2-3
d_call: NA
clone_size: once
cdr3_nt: TGTGCCAGCAGACCAAGCAACACAGATACGCAGTATTTT
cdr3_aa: CASRPSNTDTQYF

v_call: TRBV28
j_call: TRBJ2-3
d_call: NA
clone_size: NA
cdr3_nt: TGTGCCAGCGGTCAACAGTACACAGATACGCAGTATTTT
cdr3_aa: CASGQQYTDTQYF

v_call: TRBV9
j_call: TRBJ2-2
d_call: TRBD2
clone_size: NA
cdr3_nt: TGTGCCAGCAGCGTAGAGGCCAGCGGGAGGGCCACCGGGGAGCTGTTTTTT
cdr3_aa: CASSVEASGRATGELFF

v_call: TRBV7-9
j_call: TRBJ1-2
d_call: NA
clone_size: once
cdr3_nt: TGTGCCAGCAACCCCGCCATGGGCGGCTACACCTTC
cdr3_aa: CASNPAMGGYTF

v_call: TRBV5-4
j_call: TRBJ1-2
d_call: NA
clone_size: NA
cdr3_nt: TGTGCCAGCAGCGCAAGGACAGCTCCCTATGGCTACACCTTC
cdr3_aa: CASSARTAPYGYTF

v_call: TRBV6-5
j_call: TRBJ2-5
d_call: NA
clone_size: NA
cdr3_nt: TGTGCCAGCAGTTACGACGGGGAACGGAGCGGGACCCAGTACTTC
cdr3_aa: CASSYDGERSGTQYF

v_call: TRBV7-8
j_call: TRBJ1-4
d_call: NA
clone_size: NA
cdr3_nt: TGTGCCAGCAGCAAAGGACTATTAGGAGAAAAACTGTTTTTT
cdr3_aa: CASSKGLLGEKLFF

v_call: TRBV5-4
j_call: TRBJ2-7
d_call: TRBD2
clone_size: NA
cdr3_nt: TGTGCCAGCAACCTCGGCGGGAGGGCCGGGTACGAGCAGTACTTC
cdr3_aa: CASNLGGRAGYEQYF

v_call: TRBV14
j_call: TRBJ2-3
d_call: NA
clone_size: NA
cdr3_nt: TGTGCCAGCAGCCAAGACGAGTTGCGGCTTAGCACAGATACGCAGTATTTT
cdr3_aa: CASSQDELRLSTDTQYF

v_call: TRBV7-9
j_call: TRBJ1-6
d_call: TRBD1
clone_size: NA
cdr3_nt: TGTGCCAGCAGAGCGACAGGGGAGAATTCACCCCTCCACTTT
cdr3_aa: CASRATGENSPLHF

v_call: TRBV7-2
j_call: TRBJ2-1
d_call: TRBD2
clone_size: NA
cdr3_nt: TGTGCCAGCAGCGAGGGACTAGCTAGGGATGAGCAGTTCTTC
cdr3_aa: CASSEGLARDEQFF

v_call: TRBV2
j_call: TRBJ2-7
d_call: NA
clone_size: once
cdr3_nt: TGTGCCAGCAGTGTCTCCGCCTACGAGCAGTACTTC
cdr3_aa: CASSVSAYEQYF

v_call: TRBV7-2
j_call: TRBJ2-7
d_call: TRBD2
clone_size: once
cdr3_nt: TGTGCCAGCAGCCGGGGGGGGACCGGCGCCTACGAGCAGTACTTC
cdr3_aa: CASSRGGTGAYEQYF

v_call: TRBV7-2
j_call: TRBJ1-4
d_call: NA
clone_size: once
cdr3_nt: TGTGCCAGCAGCCCCGGCGGGGTTTTTTTTGAGAATGAAAAACTGTTTTTT
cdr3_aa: CASSPGGVFFENEKLFF

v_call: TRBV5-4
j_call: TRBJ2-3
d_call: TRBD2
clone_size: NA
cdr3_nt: TGTGCCAGCAGTTTAGAGCGGGGTCCTGGTACGCAGTATTTT
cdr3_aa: CASSLERGPGTQYF

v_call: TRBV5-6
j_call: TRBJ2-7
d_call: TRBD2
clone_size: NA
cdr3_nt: TGTGCCAGCAGCGTACTGGCGGGAGGGCCGAAGGAGCAGTACTTC
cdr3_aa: CASSVLAGGPKEQYF

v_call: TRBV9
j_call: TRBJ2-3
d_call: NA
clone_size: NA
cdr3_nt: TGTGCCAGCAGCCAGGGCCTTAGCACAGATACGCAGTATTTT
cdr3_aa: CASSQGLSTDTQYF

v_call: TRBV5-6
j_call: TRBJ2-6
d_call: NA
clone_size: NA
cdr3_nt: TGTGCCAGCAGCTTGCGGCGACAGTCACCTGGGGCCAACGTCCTGACTTTC
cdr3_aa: CASSLRRQSPGANVLTF

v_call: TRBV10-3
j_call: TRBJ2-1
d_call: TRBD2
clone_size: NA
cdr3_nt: TGTGCCATCAGTGAGCGGGCTAGCGGGAGTGGGGGGGAGCAGTTCTTC
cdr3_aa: CAISERASGSGGEQFF

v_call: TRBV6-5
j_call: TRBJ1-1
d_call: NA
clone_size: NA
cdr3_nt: TGTGCCAGCAGTGTTAGGGAAGGGAGCGCTGAAGCTTTCTTT
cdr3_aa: CASSVREGSAEAFF

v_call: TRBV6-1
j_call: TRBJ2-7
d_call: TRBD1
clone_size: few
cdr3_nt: TGTGCCAGCATTTTTGGACAGGGGAGTCATTACGAGCAGTACTTC
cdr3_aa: CASIFGQGSHYEQYF

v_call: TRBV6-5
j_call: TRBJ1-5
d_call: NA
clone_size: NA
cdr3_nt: TGTGCCAGCAGTTACTCCGCGACAGCCAATCAGCCCCAGCATTTT
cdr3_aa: CASSYSATANQPQHF

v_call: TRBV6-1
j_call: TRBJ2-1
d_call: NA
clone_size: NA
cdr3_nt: TGTGCCAGCAGTGAAGTAAACAGGGTAAATGAGCAGTTCTTC
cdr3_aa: CASSEVNRVNEQFF

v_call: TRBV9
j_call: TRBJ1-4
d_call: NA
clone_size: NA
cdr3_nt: TGTGCCAGCAGCGTAGCCGGGAATACAGCAACTAATGAAAAACTGTTTTTT
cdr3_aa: CASSVAGNTATNEKLFF

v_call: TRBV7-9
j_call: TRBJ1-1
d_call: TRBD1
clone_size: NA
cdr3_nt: TGTGCCAGCAGCTTAGGGGGACAGGGACGCCCGGGTGAAGCTTTCTTT
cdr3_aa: CASSLGGQGRPGEAFF

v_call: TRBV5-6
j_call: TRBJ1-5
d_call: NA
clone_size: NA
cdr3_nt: TGTGCCAGCAGCTTGTATCAAACCGGTCAGCCCCAGCATTTT
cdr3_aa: CASSLYQTGQPQHF

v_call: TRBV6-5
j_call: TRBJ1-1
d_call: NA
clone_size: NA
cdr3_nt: TGTGCCAGCAGCTCCGGGCAGGGCGGGGAGCGGGCTTTCTTT
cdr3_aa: CASSSGQGGERAFF

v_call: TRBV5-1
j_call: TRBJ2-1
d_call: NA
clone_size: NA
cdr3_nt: TGCGCCAGCAGCTCGTTCGGTGAGCAGTTCTTC
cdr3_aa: CASSSFGEQFF

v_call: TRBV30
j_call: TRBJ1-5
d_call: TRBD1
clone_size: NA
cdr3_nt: TGTGCCTGGAGTGTACGCCCGCGGACAGGGGGCAATCAGCCCCAGCATTTT
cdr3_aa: CAWSVRPRTGGNQPQHF

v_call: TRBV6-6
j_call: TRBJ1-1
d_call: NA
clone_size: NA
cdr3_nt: TGTGCCAGCAGTCCTCCGGGTCTACGGAACACTGAAGCTTTCTTT
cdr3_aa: CASSPPGLRNTEAFF

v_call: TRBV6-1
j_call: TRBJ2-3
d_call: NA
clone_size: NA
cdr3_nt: TGTGCCAGCAGTGAAAGGGGGACCCTAGCCGATACGCAGTATTTT
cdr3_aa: CASSERGTLADTQYF

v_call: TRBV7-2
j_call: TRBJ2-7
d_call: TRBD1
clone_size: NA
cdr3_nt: TGTGCCAGCAGCTTAGTGGGGACAGGAGGGGACTACGAGCAGTACTTC
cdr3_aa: CASSLVGTGGDYEQYF

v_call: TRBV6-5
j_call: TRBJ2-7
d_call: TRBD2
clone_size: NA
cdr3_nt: TGTGCCAGCAGACGACGACTAGCGGACTACTACGAGCAGTACTTC
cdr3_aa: CASRRRLADYYEQYF